These T cell receptor beta chains were read from a single sample in a study of T-cell reconstitution after alpha-beta-depleted transplantation in children. TCRdb ran MiXCR on the PCR reads and lists one entry per CDR3 protein. The sample carries 500,000 to 600,000 distinct CDR3 sequences, about 31% recorded once. Here the sequenced sample was PBMCs from the stem cell graft donor, taken from the stem cell graft. The receptors stem from a human donor who donated a stem cell graft to a child with aplastic anemia. Both conserved end residues are part of each CDR3. Each record gives: CDR3 DNA, CDR3 protein, J gene, V gene, clone size, D gene. A D gene is named only where the DNA matches it firmly. Size tells how often a clone was seen (once, few, many) or the class of an expanded clone, and some rows leave it out.

TGTGCCAGTGCTGACAGGGCGGATGAGCAGTTCTTC	CASADRADEQFF	TRBJ2-1	TRBV19	NA	TRBD1
TGTGCCAGCAGCTCCCCCGGGACAGCTAACACCGGGGAGCTGTTTTTT	CASSSPGTANTGELFF	TRBJ2-2	TRBV21-1	few	NA
TGTGCCAGCAGCCCGGGGAGGGGAGATGGCTACACCTTC	CASSPGRGDGYTF	TRBJ1-2	TRBV7-2	NA	NA
TGTGCCAGCAGTTTATCGGCCAGTTACAATGAGCAGTTCTTC	CASSLSASYNEQFF	TRBJ2-1	TRBV27	many	NA
TGTGCCACCAGCTCGACAGGGGGTTTAAATGAGCAGTTCTTC	CATSSTGGLNEQFF	TRBJ2-1	TRBV24-1	NA	TRBD1
TGCAGCGTTGAAGTATCGGTCTTCACAGATACGCAGTATTTT	CSVEVSVFTDTQYF	TRBJ2-3	TRBV29-1	few	NA
TGTGCCAGCAGTGAACCCCAGAGCGGGAGATACAATGAGCAGTTCTTC	CASSEPQSGRYNEQFF	TRBJ2-1	TRBV25-1	many	TRBD2
TGCAGTGCTAGGCCAACCAATGAGCAGTTCTTC	CSARPTNEQFF	TRBJ2-1	TRBV20-1	NA	NA
TGCAGCGTTCAGGATAGCTCCTACGAGCAGTACTTC	CSVQDSSYEQYF	TRBJ2-7	TRBV29-1	NA	NA
TGTGCCAGCAGTCAACGGGGGTTCAATAATTCACCCCTCCACTTT	CASSQRGFNNSPLHF	TRBJ1-6	TRBV6-1	NA	NA
TGCAGCGTTGAAGATCCGACTGCTTCGCGGACCCAGTACTTC	CSVEDPTASRTQYF	TRBJ2-5	TRBV29-1	NA	NA
TGTGCCAGCAGTTACATGCATCTTTCCTACAATGAGCAGTTCTTC	CASSYMHLSYNEQFF	TRBJ2-1	TRBV6-2/TRBV6-3	NA	NA
TGCGCCAGCAGCTTGGAGTCCCTGGAATTTGAGCAGTTCTTC	CASSLESLEFEQFF	TRBJ2-1	TRBV5-1	few	NA
TGCAGTGCGCCGGGACAGGGAGGCAGTGAGCAGTTCTTC	CSAPGQGGSEQFF	TRBJ2-1	TRBV20-1	NA	TRBD1
TGTGCCAGCAGCCGCCCCGGGGGGGGTTCACACAATGAGCAGTTCTTC	CASSRPGGGSHNEQFF	TRBJ2-1	TRBV14	once	TRBD2
TGTGCCTGGAGGGAGGGGATAGAGACCCAGTACTTC	CAWREGIETQYF	TRBJ2-5	TRBV30	NA	NA
TGCGCCAGCAGCCAGGGCAGGAAAAACATTCAGTACTTC	CASSQGRKNIQYF	TRBJ2-4	TRBV5-1	NA	NA
TGTGCCAGCAGCGGCCGGGACAGGGCTGAGACCCAGTACTTC	CASSGRDRAETQYF	TRBJ2-5	TRBV7-8	few	TRBD1
TGTGCCAGCAGTTACTCAACTAGCGGGAGAATTCGCTCCAATGAGCAGTTCTTC	CASSYSTSGRIRSNEQFF	TRBJ2-1	TRBV6-2/TRBV6-3	NA	TRBD2
TGTGCCAGCAGTTACCGACGAAACAGGGACGGGGGAGACACTGAAGCTTTCTTT	CASSYRRNRDGGDTEAFF	TRBJ1-1	TRBV6-5	few	NA
TGCGCCAGCACCCTGACAGGATCGATCAGCAATCAGCCCCAGCATTTT	CASTLTGSISNQPQHF	TRBJ1-5	TRBV5-1	few	NA
TGTGCCAGCAGTGGAGATGTCCTTAAGCAGTTCTTC	CASSGDVLKQFF	TRBJ2-1	TRBV28	NA	NA
TGTGCCAGCAGTGATTCTGGGGCGAGCACAGATACGCAGTATTTT	CASSDSGASTDTQYF	TRBJ2-3	TRBV6-1	NA	NA
TGTGCCAGCAGCTTGGGACAGGGTACTAACGATGGCTACACCTTC	CASSLGQGTNDGYTF	TRBJ1-2	TRBV5-5	NA	TRBD1
TGCGCCAGCACCAGGGACAGGGACCTACGCGAGCAGTACTTC	CASTRDRDLREQYF	TRBJ2-7	TRBV10-1	few	TRBD1
TGTGCCACCAGCAGGTTAGCGGGAGGGCCGGCGCCCGGGGAGCTGTTTTTT	CATSRLAGGPAPGELFF	TRBJ2-2	TRBV15	once	TRBD2
TGTGCCAGCACCAGGGCCCGCCAAGAGACCCAGTACTTC	CASTRARQETQYF	TRBJ2-5	TRBV12-3/TRBV12-4	NA	NA